This is a list of T cell receptor beta chains from one sample in a study of control samples from healthy donors and cancer patients. Sequenced by immunoSEQ multiplex PCR; TCRdb stores in-frame clones only, minus some. Among some 120,000 clones, roughly 92% were seen once, and the ten largest hold about 2.5%. The specimen was blood. All receptors come from a young man in good health. CDR3s include the opening cysteine and the closing phenylalanine or tryptophan. Each record gives: V gene, D gene, J gene, clone size, CDR3 DNA, CDR3 protein. A D gene is named only where the DNA matches it firmly. For some rows the clone size is stated as once, few or many, or as a class when expanded; others skip it.

TRBV5-1	TRBD1	TRBJ2-1	NA	TGCGCCAGCAGCCAAACACCGGGACAGGGGGCGGTAAAAGAGCAGTTCTTC	CASSQTPGQGAVKEQFF
TRBV7-2	NA	TRBJ1-1	NA	TGTGCCAGCAGCTTAGCGCGCAGGAACACTGAAGCTTTCTTT	CASSLARRNTEAFF
TRBV5-8	TRBD1	TRBJ2-7	NA	TGTGCCAGTAACAGGGGTGAGGCCTACGAGCAGTACTTC	CASNRGEAYEQYF
TRBV7-2	NA	TRBJ2-3	NA	TGTGCCAGCAGCCTCTCCGGGACTGGAACGCAGTATTTT	CASSLSGTGTQYF
TRBV18	NA	TRBJ1-1	NA	TGTGCCAGCTCACCTTCCCGAGACCTGAACACTGAAGCTTTCTTT	CASSPSRDLNTEAFF
TRBV5-6	NA	TRBJ2-1	once	TGTGCCAGCAGCCAGTCCGGGGCAGGGCAGTTCTTC	CASSQSGAGQFF
TRBV6-5	NA	TRBJ1-2	NA	TGTGCCAGCAGTGACTCTGGAAAGGGAAACTATGGCTACACCTTC	CASSDSGKGNYGYTF
TRBV24-1	TRBD1	TRBJ2-2	NA	TGTGCCACCAGTAGGCAGGGGGCCACCGGGGAGCTGTTTTTT	CATSRQGATGELFF
TRBV3-1/TRBV3-2	NA	TRBJ2-5	NA	TGTGCCAGCAGCCAAGCAGAGTCGGGAATCTGGACTGAGACCCAGTACTTC	CASSQAESGIWTETQYF
TRBV7-9	NA	TRBJ1-2	NA	TGTGCCAGCAGAGACTACCGGTTGAATGGCGGCTACACCTTC	CASRDYRLNGGYTF
TRBV6-5	NA	TRBJ1-1	NA	TGTGCCAGCAGCGAGGGGGGGCTGAACACTGAAGCTTTCTTT	CASSEGGLNTEAFF
TRBV19	TRBD2	TRBJ2-3	NA	TGTGCCAGTAGCGCAGCTAGCGGGGGAACAGATACGCAGTATTTT	CASSAASGGTDTQYF
TRBV19	NA	TRBJ1-5	NA	TGTGCCAGTAGTACAGGGGAGGGCAATCAGCCCCAGCATTTT	CASSTGEGNQPQHF
TRBV20-1	NA	TRBJ2-7	NA	TGCAGTGCTAGAGATCTTGCCGAGCAGTACTTC	CSARDLAEQYF
TRBV4-1	NA	TRBJ1-2	NA	TGCGCCAGCAGCCAAGGAGAACAGGAGCCCTATGGCTACACCTTC	CASSQGEQEPYGYTF
TRBV28	TRBD2	TRBJ2-5	NA	TGTGCCAGCAGGAGGACTAGCGGGGGGGCCTCAGAGACCCAGTACTTC	CASRRTSGGASETQYF
TRBV7-8	NA	TRBJ1-5	NA	TGTGCCAGCAGCTTTAGGAATCAGCCCCAGCATTTT	CASSFRNQPQHF
TRBV14	TRBD2	TRBJ2-1	NA	TGTGCCAGCAGCCAAGACGTAGCGGGAAGGGGCAATGAGCAGTTCTTC	CASSQDVAGRGNEQFF
TRBV15	TRBD1	TRBJ1-1	once	TGTGCCACCAGCTTGAGCAGGACAGGAGAAGCTTTCTTT	CATSLSRTGEAFF
TRBV2	TRBD2	TRBJ2-5	NA	TGTGCCAGCACTCAAAGCGGGACCAGGGAGACCCAGTACTTC	CASTQSGTRETQYF
TRBV7-2	TRBD2	TRBJ2-2	NA	TGTGCCAGCAGCTTAGCGGGGGGACTAGCGGGGGAGCTGTTTTTT	CASSLAGGLAGELFF
TRBV28	NA	TRBJ2-7	NA	TGTGCCAGCAGTTTAAGTCGGACAGAGGAGCAGTACTTC	CASSLSRTEEQYF
TRBV2	NA	TRBJ1-1	NA	TGTGCCAGCAGTCAAAACGGAGGAGCTTTCTTT	CASSQNGGAFF
TRBV5-1	NA	TRBJ1-1	NA	TGCGCCAGCAGCTTGGCGGGGCAGTTCAACACTGAAGCTTTCTTT	CASSLAGQFNTEAFF
TRBV10-3	NA	TRBJ2-3	NA	TGTGCCTCACGATCCCTTGGCGGGACACCTAGCACAGATACGCAGTATTTT	CASRSLGGTPSTDTQYF
TRBV5-6	TRBD1	TRBJ2-6	NA	TGTGCCAGCAGGCTAGGACAGGCGATTTACTCTGGGGCCAACGTCCTGACTTTC	CASRLGQAIYSGANVLTF
TRBV13	TRBD2	TRBJ2-7	NA	TGTGCCAGCAGCTCCGGCGGGGCGGGGGGAACCTACGAGCAGTACTTC	CASSSGGAGGTYEQYF